This entry lists 9 T cell receptor beta chains sequenced from one sample in a study of beta chain features in type 1 diabetes. The authors reverse transcribed all of the isolated RNA, so sequencing captured expressed TCRB transcripts. The method was immunoSEQ multiplex PCR; TCRdb's version includes in-frame clones alone and lacks a portion of them. Among 35,000 to 50,000 clones listed, roughly 50% were seen once. The source material was stem cell memory CD4+ T cells from blood. The source is a woman between 25 and 40 years old in good health.

The V and J genes are TRBV2 and TRBJ2-5; the D gene is possibly TRBD1 (6 bases). V was trimmed by 7 bases and J by 2 bases, leaving 14 bases between them. The CDR3 has 14 residues. Germline-derived CDR1 and CDR2 are SNHLY and FYNNEI. The CDR3 nucleotides are TGTGCCAGCACCGAGACAGGAGTACAAGAGACCCAGTACTTC. Translated, it gives CASTETGVQETQYF.

The rearrangement uses TRBV6-1 and TRBJ1-2, with 8 nucleotides matching TRBD1. The trim removed 8 bases at V and 8 bases at J, leaving 16 bases unmatched. CDR1 and CDR2 from the germline V gene are MNHNS and SASEGT. The CDR3 spans 15 residues. The CDR3 sequence is CASLPMERQGIGYTF. CDR3 in DNA: TGTGCCAGCTTGCCCATGGAACGACAGGGGATAGGCTACACCTTC.

The chain carries TRBV5-1 and TRBJ2-7; no clear D. The ends were cut back, 4 bases at V and 6 bases at J, with 11 bases in the middle. CDR3 length: 12 amino acids. Germline CDR1 and CDR2: SGHRS and YFSETQ. DNA for the CDR3: TGCGCCAGCAGCCCCACCTCGGTCGAGCAGTACTTC. This gives the protein CASSPTSVEQYF.

This chain joins TRBV11-2 and TRBJ1-1; no reliable D call. The germline V gene encodes CDR1 SGHAT and CDR2 FQNNGV. The CDR3 runs 12 residues. The V end was cut by 1 base, the J end by 13 bases, with 13 bases between. Written as DNA, the CDR3 is TGTGCCAGCAGCTTAGTCCAGGCTAACGTTTTCTTT. This translates into CASSLVQANVFF.

The chain recombines TRBV7-2 with TRBJ2-5, with D maybe TRBD2 (6 bases). With the DNA end fitting TRBJ2-7 better, the J assignment may be wrong. Per germline, CDR1 SGHTA and CDR2 FQGNSA. The CDR3 has 15 residues. The CDR3 loop is CASSRRADWSYEQYF. Here the CDR3 DNA reads TGTGCCAGCAGCCGGAGGGCGGACTGGTCCTACGAGCAGTACTTC.

This clone was picked up one time. This chain uses TRBV19 with TRBJ1-2, with D perhaps matching TRBD1 (5 bases). V lost 3 bases, J lost 4 bases, and 9 bases lay in between. CDR1 and CDR2 from the germline V gene are LNHDA and SQIVND (reference sequence). This CDR3 is built from 13 residues. CDR3 in DNA: TGTGCCAGTAGTATGGACACCATCTATGGCTACACCTTC. It is translated as CASSMDTIYGYTF.

This clone was counted only a few times. The chain couples TRBV18 to TRBJ2-4; D call uncertain. V lost 3 bases, J lost 0 bases, and 9 bases lay in between. Germline V lookup: CDR1 KGHSH, CDR2 LQKENI. The length of the CDR3 is 15 residues. This CDR3 reads CASSPESIAKNIQYF. The CDR3 nucleotides are TGTGCCAGCTCACCGGAGAGCATAGCCAAAAACATTCAGTACTTC.

The genes are TRBV7-9 and TRBJ2-3, with D unclear. The CDR3 runs to 11 residues. Trimming pared 5 bases from V and 3 bases from J, leaving 3 bases between. The germline gives CDR1 SEHNR, CDR2 FQNEAQ (reference sequence). CDR3 nucleotides: TGTGCCAGCAGCCTTACAGATACGCAGTATTTT. Translated: CASSLTDTQYF.

V is TRBV30 and J is TRBJ2-7, with 12 bases matching TRBD2. The CDR3 contains 14 residues. Trimming took 7 bases from V and 5 from J; bases not matched to a gene: 9. Germline V gene data show CDR1 as GTSNPN and CDR2 as SVGIG (reference sequence). The CDR3 DNA is TGTGCCTTAAACCGACTAGCGGGAGTCGACGAGCAGTACTTC. Encoded protein: CALNRLAGVDEQYF.